What follows are 18 T cell receptor beta chains derived from one specimen sequenced in a study of blood T cell repertoires in COVID-19. The assay was immunoSEQ multiplex PCR, and TCRdb's table has in-frame clones only and misses some. The sample lists about 89,000 clones, nearly 95% occurring once. Sequencing used peripheral blood. The receptors shown here come from a human donor with active COVID-19. The donor label of this sample is uncertain.

The CDR3 protein is CASSVAVSSYNEQFF. For the CDR3, the DNA is TGTGCCAGCAGCGTAGCGGTGAGCTCCTACAATGAGCAGTTCTTC. This chain links TRBV9 with TRBJ2-1, with D uncertain. In germline, CDR1 is SGDLS, CDR2 YYNGEE. V lost 0 bases to trimming and J lost 0 bases, with 7 bases between them. There are 15 residues in the CDR3.

Here the CDR3 reads CASSPRGSGANVLTF. The DNA for the CDR3 is TGTGCCAGCAGCCCCAGGGGGTCTGGGGCCAACGTCCTGACTTTC. This chain uses TRBV7-2 with TRBJ2-6; the match to TRBD1 covers 7 bases. V lost 5 bases and J lost 1; bases outside the gene matches: 2. This CDR3 is 15 amino acids long. Germline V gene lookup returns CDR1 SGHTA and CDR2 FQGNSA.

The chain combines TRBV6-5 with TRBJ1-4; unclear D gene. This CDR3 has 15 amino acids. V was trimmed by 6 bases and J by 0 bases, leaving 11 bases between them. In germline, CDR1 is MNHEY, CDR2 SVGAGI. DNA of the CDR3: TGTGCCAGCAGGCCATCCGGAGCAACTAATGAAAAACTGTTTTTT. This codes for CASRPSGATNEKLFF.

The chain carries TRBV5-4 and TRBJ2-5; 10 bases line up with TRBD2. The J segment lost 5 bases and the V segment lost 2 bases, leaving 9 bases of the junction unmatched. Looked up from germline, CDR1 is SGHNT and CDR2 is YYREEE (reference sequence). The CDR3 is 16 residues long. In DNA, the CDR3 is TGTGCCAGCAGCTTTGGAAGCGGGGGGGCCCTGGAGACCCAGTACTTC. Translation: CASSFGSGGALETQYF.

This chain joins TRBV4-2 and TRBJ2-1; D is unresolved. The CDR3 consists of 14 residues. Deletions cut 1 base from V and 6 bases from J, with 10 bases between. Germline loops: CDR1 LGHNA, CDR2 YNFKEQ. The CDR3 DNA is TGTGCCAGCAGCCAAGCCCTGGCCCGCAATGAGCAGTTCTTC. This gives the protein CASSQALARNEQFF.

The chain couples TRBV7-9 to TRBJ2-1; D is perhaps TRBD2 (6 bases). The CDR3 is 14 amino acids. Trimming cost V 4 bases and J 7 bases, with 14 bases left between them. CDR1 and CDR2 (germline): SEHNR, FQNEAQ (reference sequence). Here the CDR3 DNA reads TGTGCCAGCAGCTCCGATGCGGGGTGGAATGAGCAGTTCTTC. It codes for CASSSDAGWNEQFF.

This chain joins TRBV9 and TRBJ1-4; D perhaps matches TRBD1 (6 bases). Deletions cut 4 bases from V and 4 bases from J, with 11 bases between. Germline V gene sequence: CDR1 SGDLS, CDR2 YYNGEE. This CDR3 contains 14 residues. The CDR3 bases are TGTGCCAGCAGCTTGACAGGAGATAATGAAAAACTGTTTTTT. Its translation is CASSLTGDNEKLFF. The full variable domain, completed using reference TRBV9 and TRBJ1-4, is DSGVTQTPKHLITATGQRVTLRCSPRSGDLSVYWYQQSLDQGLQFLIQYYNGEERAKGNILERFSAQQFPDLHSELNLSSLELGDSALYFCASSLTGDNEKLFFGSGTQLSVL.

V gene TRBV19 combines with J gene TRBJ1-4; the D gene is possibly TRBD1 (6 bases). CDR3 size: 15 residues. Trimming took off 4 bases at V and 3 bases at J, with 12 bases between the two ends. CDR1 is LNHDA and CDR2 is SQIVND in the germline V gene (reference sequence). The CDR3 region is CASSTPRGSNEKLFF. The CDR3 bases are TGTGCCAGTAGTACCCCCAGGGGATCTAATGAAAAACTGTTTTTT. Together with reference TRBV19 and TRBJ1-4, the CDR3 gives the full variable domain: DGGITQSPKYLFRKEGQNVTLSCEQNLNHDAMYWYRQDPGQGLRLIYYSQIVNDFQKGDIAEGYSVSREKKESFPLTVTSAQKNPTAFYLCASSTPRGSNEKLFFGSGTQLSVL.

The chain is built from TRBV6-6 and TRBJ1-4, with D perhaps TRBD1 (5 bases). The CDR3 length is 16 residues. Germline lookup yields CDR1 MNHNY and CDR2 SVGAGI (reference sequence). The V end lost 7 bases, the J end lost 0 bases, and 15 bases lay between the germline ends. CDR3 DNA: TGTGCCAGCATAAGGGGCGCGGGAGCAACTAATGAAAAACTGTTTTTT. It codes for CASIRGAGATNEKLFF.

This clone came up once. The rearrangement joins TRBV5-4 to TRBJ2-2; no firm D call. V lost 0 bases to trimming and J lost 6 bases, with 9 bases between them. The CDR3 consists of 14 residues. Germline lookup yields CDR1 SGHNT and CDR2 YYREEE (reference sequence). This CDR3 is CASSLARGAGELFF. In DNA, the CDR3 is TGTGCCAGCAGCTTGGCCAGAGGTGCCGGGGAGCTGTTTTTT.

The chain has TRBV18 and TRBJ2-7; D remains unclear. Trimming removed 5 bases from V and 0 bases from J, with 11 bases in between. CDR1 and CDR2 from the germline V gene are KGHSH and LQKENI. The CDR3 extends over 14 amino acids. The CDR3 region is CASSKEHISYEQYF. DNA of the CDR3: TGTGCCAGCTCAAAAGAACATATCTCCTACGAGCAGTACTTC.

The J gene is TRBJ1-2, the V gene TRBV27; possible D gene TRBD1, 6 bases. V lost 9 bases to trimming and J lost 2 bases, with 13 bases between them. The germline V gene has CDR1 MNHEY and CDR2 SMNVEV (reference sequence). This CDR3 is 13 amino acids long. The CDR3 region is CASGTGTNYGYTF. In DNA form, the CDR3 reads TGTGCCAGTGGGACCGGGACAAACTATGGCTACACCTTC.

The genes are TRBV3-1 (or the pseudogene TRBV3-2) and TRBJ2-3; 8 bases line up with TRBD2. The CDR3 sequence is 16 residues long. Trimming removed 4 bases from V and 7 bases from J; junction bases left unmatched: 13. Germline V gives CDR1 LGHDT, CDR2 YNNKEL (reference sequence). The CDR3 sequence: CASSLGSGNRGYTQYF. In nucleotides, the CDR3 is TGTGCCAGCAGCCTAGGTAGCGGGAATAGGGGTTATACGCAGTATTTT.

The gene calls are TRBV6-5 and TRBJ2-7, with 7 bases fitting TRBD1. Unmatched junction bases numbered 8, after V lost 10 bases and J lost 2 bases. Germline values: CDR1 MNHEY, CDR2 SVGAGI. This CDR3 is 13 amino acids long. For the CDR3, the DNA is TGTGCCACTAGGGGACAGATTGCCTACGAGCAGTACTTC. The encoded protein is CATRGQIAYEQYF.

The chain carries TRBV7-9 and TRBJ1-2; the match to TRBD1 covers 8 bases. The CDR3 has 16 residues. Germline CDR1 and CDR2: SEHNR and FQNEAQ (reference sequence). Germline trimming cut 4 bases from V and 8 bases from J; bases unmatched to any gene: 15. As DNA, the CDR3 is TGTGCCAGCAGCTCCCTCGGGAGAGACAGGGGTGGCGGCTACACCTTC. It codes for CASSSLGRDRGGGYTF. The full variable domain, with the rest looked up from reference TRBV7-9 and TRBJ1-2, is DTGVSQNPRHKITKRGQNVTFRCDPISEHNRLYWYRQTLGQGPEFLTYFQNEAQLEKSRLLSDRFSAERPKGSFSTLEIQRTEQGDSAMYLCASSSLGRDRGGGYTFGSGTRLTVV.

This chain uses TRBV5-6 with TRBJ1-6; D possibly corresponds to TRBD1 (5 bases). This CDR3 has 15 amino acids. The V and J ends lost 3 bases and 10 bases respectively, with 17 bases between them. Germline CDR1 and CDR2: SGHDT and YYEEEE. CDR3 in DNA: TGTGCCAGCAGCTGGGGGGGAGGGGCAGAGTCACCCCTCCACTTT. Translation gives CASSWGGGAESPLHF.

This clone was counted a single time. The chain combines TRBV19 with TRBJ1-1; 9 nucleotides align to TRBD1. In germline, CDR1 is LNHDA, CDR2 SQIVND (reference sequence). CDR3 size: 18 residues. V was pared by 4 bases and J by 7 bases, with 19 bases of the junction left unmatched. CDR3 nucleotide sequence: TGTGCCAGTAGTAAAAATGTCGGGACAGGGTTTCCCGGCCTTGAAGCTTTCTTT. Protein: CASSKNVGTGFPGLEAFF.

This chain links TRBV5-5 with TRBJ2-4, with 8 nucleotides matching TRBD1. Trimming removed 4 bases from V and 5 bases from J; junction bases left unmatched: 14. CDR1 SGHKS and CDR2 YYEKEE come from the germline V gene (reference sequence). CDR3 size: 17 residues. CDR3 in amino acids: CASSLNPGTGEQNIQYF. Written as DNA, the CDR3 is TGTGCCAGCAGCCTGAACCCCGGGACAGGCGAACAAAACATTCAGTACTTC.